The next 10 T cell receptor beta chains were all read from a single sample in a study of T-cell reconstitution after alpha-beta-depleted transplantation in children. A TCRbeta library incorporating unique molecular identifiers was prepared. TCRdb re-analysed the PCR reads in MiXCR, keeping a single row per CDR3 protein. The table includes 200,000 to 250,000 distinct CDR3 sequences, 9.7% detected once. The starting material was PBMCs from the stem cell graft donor, obtained from the stem cell graft. The receptors were sampled from a human donor who donated a stem cell graft to a child with SCID.

This clonotype was recorded many times. This chain uses TRBV28 with TRBJ2-3; 8 positions match TRBD2. The CDR3 is made up of 15 amino acids. Losses at the gene ends were 7 bases for V and 3 bases for J; bases not matched to a gene: 9. The germline V gene has CDR1 MDHEN and CDR2 SYDVKM. The CDR3 here is CASTPGGRETDTQYF. CDR3 sequence (DNA): TGTGCCAGCACGCCGGGGGGGCGGGAGACAGATACGCAGTATTTT.

The rearrangement links TRBV6-5 to TRBJ1-1; a possible D gene is TRBD1 (5 bases). V dropped 0 bases and J dropped 1 base, with 12 bases sitting between them. CDR1 is MNHEY and CDR2 is SVGAGI in the germline V gene. The CDR3 extends over 16 amino acids. CDR3: CASSYSIAGQNTEAFF. The DNA for the CDR3 is TGTGCCAGCAGTTACTCGATAGCGGGGCAGAACACTGAAGCTTTCTTT.

This clonotype showed up many times. This rearrangement joins TRBV5-1 to TRBJ2-1; D ambiguous. The length of the CDR3 is 15 residues. V shed 2 bases and J shed 4 bases, with 13 bases lying between them. Germline V gene lookup returns CDR1 SGHRS and CDR2 YFSETQ. As DNA, the CDR3 is TGCGCCAGCAGCTTTTCCAGAACCTCATACAATGAGCAGTTCTTC. It yields the protein CASSFSRTSYNEQFF.

The gene calls are TRBV20-1 and TRBJ1-1; 7 positions match TRBD1. The CDR3 extends over 13 amino acids. Germline CDR1 DFQATT, CDR2 SNEGSKA (reference sequence). The V and J ends lost 6 bases and 3 bases, in that order; junction bases with no gene match: 7. CDR3: CSAKRQGYTEAFF. For the CDR3, the DNA is TGCAGTGCAAAGAGACAGGGCTACACTGAAGCTTTCTTT.

The genes are TRBV20-1 and TRBJ1-3, with 7 bases matching TRBD1. This CDR3 has 13 residues. Germline values: CDR1 DFQATT, CDR2 SNEGSKA (reference sequence). The V segment lost 8 bases and the J segment 4 bases; nucleotides outside the gene matches: 8. CDR3 sequence reads: CSLLTGAGNTIYF. CDR3 nucleotides: TGCAGTCTCCTAACAGGGGCCGGAAACACCATATATTTT.

Ten or more counts support this clonotype. J is TRBJ1-2 and V is TRBV20-1; 10 nucleotides line up with TRBD1. Germline V gene data show CDR1 as DFQATT and CDR2 as SNEGSKA (reference sequence). J lost 4 bases, V lost 3 bases, and 8 bases had no gene match. CDR3 length equals 15 residues. This CDR3 reads CSASSRTGGAYGYTF. The CDR3 coding sequence is TGCAGTGCTAGTAGCAGGACAGGGGGGGCCTATGGCTACACCTTC.

There are many counts of this clonotype. This chain connects TRBV27 to TRBJ1-4, with TRBD1 matching 7 bases. The V and J ends lost 5 bases and 8 bases, in that order; junction bases with no gene match: 11. Germline V CDR1 and CDR2: MNHEY, SMNVEV (reference sequence). This CDR3 comprises 15 residues. CDR3 loop: CASSPQTGVWEKLFF. CDR3 coding DNA: TGTGCCAGCAGTCCCCAAACAGGGGTATGGGAAAAACTGTTTTTT.

The sample holds many counts of this clonotype. V and J are TRBV5-1 and TRBJ1-2; D gene uncertain. The CDR3 consists of 13 residues. The germline CDR1 and CDR2 sequences are SGHRS and YFSETQ. V was cut by 0 bases and J by 5 bases, with 8 bases left in between. This CDR3 reads CASSLVRRYGYTF. The CDR3 DNA reads as TGCGCCAGCAGCTTGGTGAGGCGGTATGGCTACACCTTC.

In this sample, this clonotype turned up many times. The rearrangement uses TRBV11-1 and TRBJ2-7; a possible D gene is TRBD1 (6 bases). The CDR3 sequence is 15 residues long. V lost 2 bases and J 6 bases, leaving 17 bases between the germline ends. CDR1 is SGHAT, CDR2 FQDESV, per germline (reference sequence). CDR3 DNA: TGTGCCAGCAGCTTACGGGACATCAGCTCCCCCGAGCAGTACTTC. It codes for CASSLRDISSPEQYF. Full variable domain (outside the CDR3, taken from reference TRBV11-1 and TRBJ2-7): EAEVAQSPRYKITEKSQAVAFWCDPISGHATLYWYRQILGQGPELLVQFQDESVVDDSQLPKDRFSAERLKGVDSTLKIQPAELGDSAMYLCASSLRDISSPEQYFGPGTRLTVT.

This clonotype was detected many times. CDR3 nucleotide sequence: TGTGCCAGCAGACTCCCAGGGGCTAGCTATGGCTACACCTTC. Translating gives CASRLPGASYGYTF. The chain has TRBV7-2 and TRBJ1-2; weak D call: TRBD1 (6 bases). The CDR3 extends over 14 amino acids. Germline-derived CDR1 and CDR2 are SGHTA and FQGNSA. Trimming pared 6 bases from V and 4 bases from J, leaving 15 bases between.